This entry is about one T cell receptor beta chain. Its antigen is not identified. The record originates from a study of somatic mutations in cytotoxic T cells in rheumatoid arthritis. Study summary: There were some V beta antibody-stained T-cell populations flow-sorted at nearly 100% purity, and these included V beta1+ cells sequenced for TCRB.

This table comes from immunoSEQ multiplex PCR, and its TCRdb copy is limited to in-frame clones, with some not included. The profile shows fewer than 20,000 clones, less than 80% of them singletons. Per germline, CDR1 SGDLS and CDR2 YYNGEE. Trimming took 0 bases from V and 4 from J; bases not matched to a gene: 2. The CDR3 contains 15 residues. Study conclusions and caveats: Clonality of CD8+ cells rose with age in rheumatoid arthritis patients but not healthy controls.

This receptor was identified in a man between 60 and 75 years old in good health. The sample taken for sequencing was CD8+ T cells sorted from blood. J is TRBJ2-5 and V is TRBV9; 11 nucleotides align to TRBD2. As DNA, the CDR3 is TGTGCCAGCAGCGTAGCAACTAGCGGGGGAGAGACCCAGTACTTC. Translated, it gives CASSVATSGGETQYF.